The 28 T cell receptor beta chains below come from one sample, sequenced in a study of glioma-infiltrating T cells. TCR alpha and beta CDR3 regions were amplified from RNA using iRepertoire nested multiplex PCR. TCRdb redid the calling of the multiplex PCR reads with MiXCR, one entry per CDR3 protein. The sample consists of fewer than 500,000 distinct CDR3 sequences, around 45% of them appearing once. Sequencing input: glioma tissue, nonneoplastic brain tissue, or PBMCs (not recorded which). These receptors all come from a human donor with low-grade glioma or glioblastoma, undergoing nonglioma brain surgery, or in good health (not recorded which).

V is TRBV5-4 and J is TRBJ2-7; 8 positions agree with TRBD2. J lost 2 bases, V lost 1 base, and 5 bases had no gene match. The germline gives CDR1 SGHNT, CDR2 YYREEE (reference sequence). The CDR3 length is 15 residues. CDR3 protein: CASSLLGSGTYEQYF. The DNA of the CDR3 is TGTGCCAGCAGCTTGTTAGGTAGCGGGACCTACGAGCAGTACTTC.

The chain recombines TRBV7-2 with TRBJ2-5; a weak D match, TRBD1 (6 bases). The CDR3 sequence is 15 residues long. V lost 5 bases to trimming and J lost 5 bases, with 18 bases between them. CDR1 and CDR2 from the germline V gene are SGHTA and FQGNSA. The CDR3 loop is CASSTRRGSGETQYF. CDR3 in DNA: TGTGCCAGCAGCACCCGCAGGGGATCAGGGGAGACCCAGTACTTC.

This clonotype appeared many times. The chain has TRBV6-2 or TRBV6-3 and TRBJ1-5; unclear D gene. The germline V gene encodes CDR1 MNHEY and CDR2 SVGEGT. V was clipped by 8 bases and J by 4 bases, with 12 bases between them. This CDR3 is built from 13 residues. The CDR3 DNA sequence: TGTGCCAGCGCTGTAGGTTTGAATCAGCCCCAGCATTTT. It translates to CASAVGLNQPQHF.

This clonotype was recorded at least ten times. CDR3 loop: CASSYPRVSYEQYF. The CDR3, as DNA: TGTGCCAGCAGTTACCCTAGGGTCTCCTACGAGCAGTACTTC. J is TRBJ2-7 and V is TRBV6-2 or TRBV6-3; the D is unclear. This CDR3 has 14 amino acids. The germline V gene has CDR1 MNHEY and CDR2 SVGEGT. Between the trimmed V and J ends, which lost 2 bases and 0 bases, there was a span of 8 bases.

Concerning this clonotype: Possible read error: a much larger clone is one base away. The DNA for the CDR3 is TGTGCCAGCAGCTCCGGGACAGGCTACACCAGCACTGGAAACACCATATATTTT. Protein sequence: CASSSGTGYTSTGNTIYF. The rearrangement links TRBV28 to TRBJ1-3; 8 bases are a match to TRBD1. CDR3 size: 18 residues. After removal of 6 bases from V and 2 bases from J, the junction contained 15 bases not matched to a gene. The germline CDR1 and CDR2 sequences are MDHEN and SYDVKM.

V gene TRBV10-3 combines with J gene TRBJ2-7; the match to TRBD2 covers 8 bases. Germline CDR1 reads ENHRY; CDR2 reads SYGVKD. The CDR3 length is 15 residues. Germline trimming cut 3 bases from V and 5 bases from J; bases unmatched to any gene: 9. The CDR3 coding sequence is TGTGCCATCAGTGACCGGGGACCGGGAGGGGACGAGCAGTACTTC. This translates into CAISDRGPGGDEQYF.

The chain recombines TRBV9 with TRBJ2-1, with a possible D match to TRBD1 (7 bases). Trimming left V 4 bases short and J 4 bases short, with 18 bases between. The germline CDR1 and CDR2 sequences are SGDLS and YYNGEE. This CDR3 is 16 amino acids long. The CDR3 DNA follows: TGTGCCAGCAGCCCAGGGGGGAGCATCGTATACAATGAGCAGTTCTTC. Translating it yields CASSPGGSIVYNEQFF.

This sequence joins TRBV6-5 and TRBJ2-1, with a tentative D call TRBD2 (5 bases). The CDR3 contains 16 residues. Deletions cut 2 bases from V and 14 bases from J, with 25 bases between. In germline, CDR1 is MNHEY, CDR2 SVGAGI. CDR3 bases: TGTGCCAGCAGTTACCCCTATGTCCGAAACGGGAACGAGAAGTTCTTC. Translation: CASSYPYVRNGNEKFF.

The V call is TRBV4-2, the J call TRBJ2-5, with D possibly matching TRBD1 (5 bases). The germline CDR1 and CDR2 sequences are LGHNA and YNFKEQ. V was shortened by 0 bases and J by 3 bases, with 8 bases between the two germline ends. The CDR3 consists of 14 residues. The CDR3 reads CASSQEGAEETQYF. The CDR3 bases are TGTGCCAGCAGCCAAGAAGGGGCGGAAGAGACCCAGTACTTC.

The sample holds a few counts of this clonotype. CDR3 sequence (DNA): TGCAGTGCTAGGGATCGTAACTACGAGCAGTACTTC. This gives the protein CSARDRNYEQYF. The chain has TRBV20-1 and TRBJ2-7, with D hard to call. Germline CDR1 DFQATT, CDR2 SNEGSKA (reference sequence). The length of the CDR3 is 12 residues. V lost 3 bases and J 3 bases, leaving 9 bases between the germline ends.

The chain combines TRBV12-3 or TRBV12-4 with TRBJ1-1; possible D gene TRBD1, 5 bases. Trimming shortened V by 3 bases and J by 8 bases, and 16 bases separated the two germline ends. This CDR3 has 14 residues. CDR3 DNA sequence: TGTGCCAGCAGTTTTGAGACAGCCGTGGGGGAAGCTTTCTTT. Protein product: CASSFETAVGEAFF.

The sample holds a few counts of this clonotype. The chain recombines TRBV27 with TRBJ2-1; 7 positions match TRBD2. Losses at the gene ends were 5 bases for V and 0 bases for J; bases not matched to a gene: 4. The germline CDR1 and CDR2 sequences are MNHEY and SMNVEV (reference sequence). This CDR3 region has 15 residues. In DNA, the CDR3 is TGTGCCAGCAGTGGTTGGGGGGGCTCCTACAATGAGCAGTTCTTC. Translation: CASSGWGGSYNEQFF.

The chain employs TRBV12-3 or TRBV12-4 and TRBJ2-7, with TRBD1 identical over 8 bases. Germline trimming cut 5 bases from V and 3 bases from J; bases unmatched to any gene: 9. There are 15 residues in the CDR3. The CDR3 nucleotides read TGTGCCAGCAGTCCCGGACAGGGTTGGCGCTACGAGCAGTACTTC. Residues: CASSPGQGWRYEQYF.

The rearrangement uses TRBV18 and TRBJ2-7; 12 bases line up with TRBD2. CDR1 KGHSH and CDR2 LQKENI come from the germline V gene. This CDR3 has 14 residues. V lost 6 bases to trimming and J lost 6 bases; unmatched junction nucleotides: 6. CDR3 coding DNA: TGTGCCAGCTCTCTAGCGGGAGGGTCGGCCGAGCAGTACTTC. Its protein is CASSLAGGSAEQYF.

V gene TRBV28 combines with J gene TRBJ1-5; D remains unclear. The germline V and J ends were trimmed by 7 bases and 0 bases, with 16 bases remaining between them. Germline V gene sequence: CDR1 MDHEN, CDR2 SYDVKM. The CDR3 is 16 amino acids. The CDR3 DNA is TGTGCCAGCAACCTTTGGGGAATGAATAGCAATCAGCCCCAGCATTTT. Protein: CASNLWGMNSNQPQHF.

V gene TRBV20-1 combines with J gene TRBJ1-2; D is possibly TRBD1 (5 bases). V lost 5 bases to trimming and J lost 7 bases, with 17 bases between them. Per germline, CDR1 DFQATT and CDR2 SNEGSKA (reference sequence). This CDR3 is 13 amino acids long. The DNA for the CDR3 is TGCAGTGCTGGGACTCCAGGGCGTGGTGGCTACACCTTC. This encodes CSAGTPGRGGYTF.

To note about this clonotype: A much more abundant neighbour one base away suggests this may be a read error. V gene TRBV15 combines with J gene TRBJ1-6, with unresolved D. Looked up from germline, CDR1 is LNHNV and CDR2 is YYDKDF (reference sequence). The CDR3 has 13 residues. Here the CDR3 reads CATSPYGRSPVHF. In nucleotides, the CDR3 is TGTGCCACCAGCCCCTATGGGCGTTCACCCGTCCACTTT.

This clonotype was seen a few times. The junction does not match germline at one end; this may be a read error. This rearrangement joins TRBV7-6 to TRBJ2-5, with D perhaps matching TRBD1 (5 bases). The CDR3 spans 14 residues. The germline V gene encodes CDR1 SGHVS and CDR2 FNYEAQ. CDR3 loop: CASSQEAREETQYF. The CDR3 coding sequence is TGTGCCAGCAGCCAAGAGGCCAGGGAAGAGACTCAGTACTTC. Looking up the rest from reference TRBV7-6 and TRBJ2-5 gives the full variable domain: GAGVSQSPRYKVTKRGQDVALRCDPISGHVSLYWYRQALGQGPEFLTYFNYEAQQDKSGLPNDRFSAERPEGSISTLTIQRTEQRDSAMYRCASSQEAREETQYFGPGTRLLVL.

This clonotype was counted between two and nine times. CDR3 amino acids: CASSSLLGATNEKLFF. The CDR3 DNA is TGTGCCAGCAGTTCGCTTTTGGGGGCAACTAATGAAAAACTGTTTTTT. The chain links TRBV12-3 or TRBV12-4 to TRBJ1-4; possible D gene TRBD1, 5 bases. The CDR3 totals 16 residues. Trimming removed 4 bases at V and 0 bases at J, with 12 bases between.

In its sample, this clonotype was seen a few times. The rearrangement uses TRBV3-1 and TRBJ2-7; unclear D gene. Germline V gene sequence: CDR1 LGHDT, CDR2 YNNKEL (reference sequence). The germline V and J ends were trimmed by 1 base and 2 bases, with 9 bases remaining between them. The CDR3 spans 14 residues. DNA for the CDR3: TGTGCCAGCAGCCAAGGGGTAAGAGCCTACGAGCAGTACTTC. This sequence encodes CASSQGVRAYEQYF.

This clonotype was found many times. The V call is TRBV20-1, the J call TRBJ1-2; 8 positions match TRBD1. Germline CDR1 and CDR2: DFQATT and SNEGSKA (reference sequence). The CDR3 is 15 residues long. V lost 4 bases, J lost 4 bases, and 11 bases stayed unmatched. CDR3 loop: CSATQGGGGVYGYTF. The CDR3 bases are TGCAGTGCTACACAGGGGGGAGGTGGGGTCTATGGCTACACCTTC.

In this sample, this clonotype turned up once. V is TRBV29-1 and J is TRBJ1-1, with D tentatively TRBD1 (6 bases). The CDR3 is 17 amino acids. Germline V CDR1 and CDR2: SQVTM, ANQGSEA. V was pared by 3 bases and J by 0 bases, with 20 bases between. The CDR3 DNA is TGCAGCGTTGAGCGGGGGCAGTATAACAATATGAACACTGAAGCTTTCTTT. It encodes CSVERGQYNNMNTEAFF.

The chain has TRBV29-1 and TRBJ2-1; no clear D gene. The CDR3 extends over 14 amino acids. Germline values: CDR1 SQVTM, CDR2 ANQGSEA. V dropped 4 bases and J dropped 0 bases, with 10 bases sitting between them. Here the CDR3 DNA reads TGCAGCGTTGTGCCCACCACCTCCTACAATGAGCAGTTCTTC. The encoded protein is CSVVPTTSYNEQFF.

The chain combines TRBV12-3 or TRBV12-4 with TRBJ2-5; D is ambiguous. V was cut by 5 bases and J by 4 bases, with 26 bases left in between. The CDR3 runs to 18 residues. The CDR3 protein is CASSLLWRPALPRETQYF. CDR3 sequence (DNA): TGTGCCAGCAGTCTTCTTTGGCGACCGGCCTTACCCCGAGAGACCCAGTACTTC.

The J gene is TRBJ1-2, the V gene TRBV18; TRBD1 is a possible D gene (6 bases). Germline-derived CDR1 and CDR2 are KGHSH and LQKENI. The CDR3 covers 15 residues. V was pared by 6 bases and J by 4 bases, with 18 bases between. The CDR3 sequence is CASSPGTRLFYGYTF. CDR3 sequence (DNA): TGTGCCAGCTCCCCCGGGACACGCCTTTTCTATGGCTACACCTTC. The variable domain in full, with the rest retrieved from reference TRBV18 and TRBJ1-2, is NAGVMQNPRHLVRRRGQEARLRCSPMKGHSHVYWYRQLPEEGLKFMVYLQKENIIDESGMPKERFSAEFPKEGPSILRIQQVVRGDSAAYFCASSPGTRLFYGYTFGSGTRLTVV.

Ten or more counts support this clonotype. The J gene is TRBJ2-1, the V gene TRBV27; 9 bases align to TRBD1. There are 13 residues in the CDR3. The V and J ends lost 4 bases and 7 bases, in that order; junction bases with no gene match: 2. Germline V lookup: CDR1 MNHEY, CDR2 SMNVEV (reference sequence). The CDR3 DNA sequence: TGTGCCAGCAGTTCACAGGGGGCAAATGAGCAGTTCTTC. Encoded protein: CASSSQGANEQFF.

A single count supports this clonotype. This sequence joins TRBV7-2 and TRBJ2-7; 10 bases line up with TRBD2. Germline V CDR1 and CDR2: SGHTA, FQGNSA. This CDR3 has 14 residues. After removal of 3 bases from V and 5 bases from J, the junction contained 4 bases not matched to a gene. The CDR3 DNA reads as TGTGCCAGCAGCTTCACTAGCGGGATCCACGAGCAGTACTTC. Protein sequence: CASSFTSGIHEQYF.

With respect to this clonotype: A much more abundant neighbour one base away suggests this may be a read error. The chain carries TRBV4-2 and TRBJ2-7; TRBD1 or TRBD2 may be the D gene (5 bases each). The CDR3 sequence is 15 residues long. The germline CDR1 and CDR2 sequences are LGHNA and YNFKEQ. CDR3 amino acids: CASRQGSGDPYEQYF. The CDR3 DNA is TGTGCCAGCAGACAAGGGTCCGGGGACCCCTACGAGCAGTACTTC.